This TCR beta chain was identified during a study of identical twins. Via MiXCR, TCRdb re-called the 5' RACE reads, giving one row per CDR3 protein. The sample carries 550,000 to 800,000 distinct CDR3 sequences, roughly 7.2% recorded once. This clonotype turned up a few times. What it recognizes is unknown. General study points: Weaker excess twin sharing was seen among beta out-of-frame sequences.

The CDR3 length is 13 residues. The germline V gene encodes CDR1 MGHRA and CDR2 YSYEKL. The germline V and J ends were trimmed by 7 bases and 2 bases, with 11 bases remaining between them. These data are also associated with another study on yellow fever vaccine responses in identical twins. This second study notes: Twins reportedly showed a vaccine T cell response that seemed partly convergent and partly personalized.

Source material: PBMCs. The chain recombines TRBV4-1 with TRBJ1-1; D gene ambiguous. The source of this sequence is a woman aged 18-29 years in good health. The CDR3 region is CASTRRFNTEAFF. DNA of the CDR3: TGCGCCAGCACCCGGAGATTTAACACTGAAGCTTTCTTT.